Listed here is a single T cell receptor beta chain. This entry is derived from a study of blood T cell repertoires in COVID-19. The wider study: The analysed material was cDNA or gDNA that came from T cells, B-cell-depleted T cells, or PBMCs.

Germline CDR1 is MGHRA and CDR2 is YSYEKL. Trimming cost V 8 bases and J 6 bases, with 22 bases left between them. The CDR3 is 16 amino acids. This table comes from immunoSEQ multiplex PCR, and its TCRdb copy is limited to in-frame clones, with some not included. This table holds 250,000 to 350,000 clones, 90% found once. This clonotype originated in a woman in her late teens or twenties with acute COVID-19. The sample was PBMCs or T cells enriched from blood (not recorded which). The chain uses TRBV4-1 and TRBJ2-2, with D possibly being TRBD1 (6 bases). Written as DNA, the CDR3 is TGCGCCAGCCAAGACCCGGACAGATCCTTCTCCGGGGAGCTGTTTTTT. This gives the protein CASQDPDRSFSGELFF.